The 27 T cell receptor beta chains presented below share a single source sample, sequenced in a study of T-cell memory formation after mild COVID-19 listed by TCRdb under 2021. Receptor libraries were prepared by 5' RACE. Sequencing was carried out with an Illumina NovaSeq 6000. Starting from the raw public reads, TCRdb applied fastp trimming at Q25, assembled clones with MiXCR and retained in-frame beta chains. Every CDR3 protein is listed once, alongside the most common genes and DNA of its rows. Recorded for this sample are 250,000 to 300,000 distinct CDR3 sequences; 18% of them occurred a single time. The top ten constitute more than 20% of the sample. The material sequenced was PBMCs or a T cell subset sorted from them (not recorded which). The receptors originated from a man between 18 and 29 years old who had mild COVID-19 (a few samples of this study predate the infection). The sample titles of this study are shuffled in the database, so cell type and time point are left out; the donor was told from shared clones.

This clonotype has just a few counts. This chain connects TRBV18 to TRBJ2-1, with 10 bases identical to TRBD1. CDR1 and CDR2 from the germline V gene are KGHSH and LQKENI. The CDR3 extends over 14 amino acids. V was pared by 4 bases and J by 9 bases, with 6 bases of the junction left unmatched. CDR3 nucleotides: TGTGCCAGCTCACGGGACAGGGGAGACGGTGAGCAGTTCTTC. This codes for CASSRDRGDGEQFF.

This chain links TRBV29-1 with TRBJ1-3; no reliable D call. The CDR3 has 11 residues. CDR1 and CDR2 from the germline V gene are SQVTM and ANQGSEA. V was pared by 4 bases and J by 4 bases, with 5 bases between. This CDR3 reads CSVVEGNTIYF. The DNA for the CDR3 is TGCAGCGTTGTAGAAGGAAACACCATATATTTT.

The CDR3 protein is CASSLGLGSPLHF. CDR3 bases: TGTGCCAGCAGCTTGGGTTTGGGTTCACCCCTCCACTTT. The chain combines TRBV5-5 with TRBJ1-6; D unclear. The length of the CDR3 is 13 residues. In germline, CDR1 is SGHKS, CDR2 YYEKEE (reference sequence). V was cut by 0 bases and J by 9 bases, with 7 bases left in between.

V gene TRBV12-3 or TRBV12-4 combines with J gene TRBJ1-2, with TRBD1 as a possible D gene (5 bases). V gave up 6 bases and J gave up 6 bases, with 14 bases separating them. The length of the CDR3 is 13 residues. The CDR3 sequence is CASRIGLGDGYTF. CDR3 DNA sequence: TGTGCCAGCAGGATCGGCTTGGGGGATGGCTACACCTTC.

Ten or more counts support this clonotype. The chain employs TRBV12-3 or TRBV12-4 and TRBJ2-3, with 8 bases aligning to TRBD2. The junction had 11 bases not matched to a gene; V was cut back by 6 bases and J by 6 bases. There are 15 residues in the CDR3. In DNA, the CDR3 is TGTGCCAGCAGATCCGGGACTAGTATTTTTGATACGCAGTATTTT. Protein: CASRSGTSIFDTQYF.

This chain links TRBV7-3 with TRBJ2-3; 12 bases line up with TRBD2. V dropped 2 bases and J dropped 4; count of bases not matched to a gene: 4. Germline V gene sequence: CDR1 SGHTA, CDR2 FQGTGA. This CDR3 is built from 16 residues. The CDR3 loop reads CASSLLAGGQSDTQYF. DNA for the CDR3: TGTGCCAGCAGCTTACTAGCGGGGGGGCAATCAGATACGCAGTATTTT.

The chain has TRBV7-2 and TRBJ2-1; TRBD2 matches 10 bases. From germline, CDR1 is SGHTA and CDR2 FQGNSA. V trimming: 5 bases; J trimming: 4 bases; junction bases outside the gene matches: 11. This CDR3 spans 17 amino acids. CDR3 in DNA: TGTGCCAGCAGCACGAGAGCTAGCGGGGGCCTATACAATGAGCAGTTCTTC. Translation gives CASSTRASGGLYNEQFF. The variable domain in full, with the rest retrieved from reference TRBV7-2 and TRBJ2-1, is GAGVSQSPSNKVTEKGKDVELRCDPISGHTALYWYRQSLGQGLEFLIYFQGNSAPDKSGLPSDRFSAERTGGSVSTLTIQRTQQEDSAVYLCASSTRASGGLYNEQFFGPGTRLTVL.

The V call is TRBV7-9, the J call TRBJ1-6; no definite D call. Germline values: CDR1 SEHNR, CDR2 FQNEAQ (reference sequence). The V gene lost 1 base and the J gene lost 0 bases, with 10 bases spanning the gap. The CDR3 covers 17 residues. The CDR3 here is CASSLGAPSSYNSPLHF. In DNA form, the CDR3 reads TGTGCCAGCAGCTTAGGTGCCCCCAGCTCCTATAATTCACCCCTCCACTTT.

The CDR3 spells CSANQGALGANVLTF. The CDR3 DNA is TGCAGTGCTAATCAGGGGGCGCTTGGGGCCAACGTCCTGACTTTC. The J gene is TRBJ2-6, the V gene TRBV20-1; 8 bases match TRBD1. The V gene end was trimmed by 4 bases and the J gene end by 3 bases; junction bases not matched to a gene: 5. This CDR3 region has 15 residues. Germline V lookup: CDR1 DFQATT, CDR2 SNEGSKA (reference sequence).

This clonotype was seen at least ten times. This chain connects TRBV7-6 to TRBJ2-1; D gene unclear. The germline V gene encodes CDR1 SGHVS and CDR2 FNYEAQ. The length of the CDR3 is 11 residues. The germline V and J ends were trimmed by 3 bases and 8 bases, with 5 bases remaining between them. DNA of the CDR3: TGTGCCAGCAGCTTTGGCTATGAGCAGTTCTTC. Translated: CASSFGYEQFF. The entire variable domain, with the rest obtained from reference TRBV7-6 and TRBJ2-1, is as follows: GAGVSQSPRYKVTKRGQDVALRCDPISGHVSLYWYRQALGQGPEFLTYFNYEAQQDKSGLPNDRFSAERPEGSISTLTIQRTEQRDSAMYRCASSFGYEQFFGPGTRLTVL.

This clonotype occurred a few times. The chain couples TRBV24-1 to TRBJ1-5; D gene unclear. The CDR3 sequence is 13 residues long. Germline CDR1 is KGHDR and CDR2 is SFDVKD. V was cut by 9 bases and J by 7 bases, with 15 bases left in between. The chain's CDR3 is CATPSRRFQPQHF. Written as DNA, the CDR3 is TGTGCCACCCCCTCTAGGAGGTTCCAGCCCCAGCATTTT.

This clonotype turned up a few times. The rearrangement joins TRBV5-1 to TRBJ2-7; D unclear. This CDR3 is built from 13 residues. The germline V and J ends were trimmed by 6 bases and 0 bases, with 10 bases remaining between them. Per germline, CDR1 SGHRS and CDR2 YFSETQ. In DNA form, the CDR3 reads TGCGCCAGCAAGGTCGGATTCTCCTACGAGCAGTACTTC. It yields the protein CASKVGFSYEQYF.

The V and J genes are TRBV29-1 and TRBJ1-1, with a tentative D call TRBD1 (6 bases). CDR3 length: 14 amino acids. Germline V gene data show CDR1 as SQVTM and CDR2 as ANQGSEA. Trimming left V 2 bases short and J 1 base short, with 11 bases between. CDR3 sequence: CSVEPGAANTEAFF. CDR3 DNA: TGCAGCGTTGAACCGGGGGCGGCGAACACTGAAGCTTTCTTT.

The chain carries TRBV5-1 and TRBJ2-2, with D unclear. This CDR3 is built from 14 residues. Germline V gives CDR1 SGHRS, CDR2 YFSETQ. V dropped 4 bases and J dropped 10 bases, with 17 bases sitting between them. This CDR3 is CASSGDGWAEELFF. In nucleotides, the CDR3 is TGCGCCAGCAGCGGGGATGGTTGGGCTGAGGAGCTGTTTTTT.

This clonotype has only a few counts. The CDR3 protein is CASSSGTSGGGVHEQYF. CDR3 nucleotides: TGTGCCAGCAGCTCTGGGACTAGCGGGGGTGGCGTACACGAGCAGTACTTC. The chain links TRBV13 to TRBJ2-7, with 14 bases fitting TRBD2. The CDR3 is 17 residues long. Germline V gene lookup returns CDR1 PRHDT and CDR2 FYEKMQ (reference sequence). The J segment lost 5 bases and the V segment lost 4 bases, leaving 10 bases of the junction unmatched.

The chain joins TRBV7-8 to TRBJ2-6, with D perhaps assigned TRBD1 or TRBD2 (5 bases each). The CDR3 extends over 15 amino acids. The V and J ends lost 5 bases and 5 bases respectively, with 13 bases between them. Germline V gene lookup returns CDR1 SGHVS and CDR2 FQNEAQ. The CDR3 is CASSTLQDWANVLTF. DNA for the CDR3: TGTGCCAGCAGCACACTACAGGACTGGGCCAACGTCCTGACTTTC.

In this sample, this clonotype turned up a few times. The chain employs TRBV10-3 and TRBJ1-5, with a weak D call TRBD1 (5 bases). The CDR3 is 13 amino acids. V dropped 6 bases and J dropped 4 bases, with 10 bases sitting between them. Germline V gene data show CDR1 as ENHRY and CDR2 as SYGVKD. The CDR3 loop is CAIRVGVNQPQHF. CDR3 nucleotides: TGTGCCATCAGAGTAGGGGTTAATCAGCCCCAGCATTTT.

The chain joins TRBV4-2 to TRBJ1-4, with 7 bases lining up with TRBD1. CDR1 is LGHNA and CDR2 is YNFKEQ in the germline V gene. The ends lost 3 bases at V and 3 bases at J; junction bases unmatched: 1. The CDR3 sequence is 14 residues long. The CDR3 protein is CASSHDRANEKLFF. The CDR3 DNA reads TGTGCCAGCAGCCATGACAGGGCTAATGAAAAACTGTTTTTT.

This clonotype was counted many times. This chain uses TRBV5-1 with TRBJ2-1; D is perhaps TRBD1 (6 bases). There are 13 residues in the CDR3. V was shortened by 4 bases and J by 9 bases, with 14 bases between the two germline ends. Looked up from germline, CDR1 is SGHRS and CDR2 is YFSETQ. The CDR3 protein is CASSPRTACEQFF. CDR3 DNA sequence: TGCGCCAGCAGCCCAAGGACAGCTTGTGAGCAGTTCTTC.

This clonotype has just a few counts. The chain's CDR3 is CASSVQGRRDQPQHF. The CDR3 DNA sequence: TGCGCCAGCAGCGTTCAGGGTAGAAGGGATCAGCCCCAGCATTTT. The rearrangement joins TRBV5-1 to TRBJ1-5, with D perhaps TRBD1 (5 bases). Germline V gene sequence: CDR1 SGHRS, CDR2 YFSETQ. The CDR3 contains 15 residues. Deletions cut 4 bases from V and 5 bases from J, with 16 bases between.

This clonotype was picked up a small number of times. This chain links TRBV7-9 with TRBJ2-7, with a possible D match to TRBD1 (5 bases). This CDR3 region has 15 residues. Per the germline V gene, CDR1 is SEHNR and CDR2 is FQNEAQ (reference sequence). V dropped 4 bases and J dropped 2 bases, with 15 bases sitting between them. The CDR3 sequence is CASSSEKTATYEQYF. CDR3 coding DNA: TGTGCCAGCAGCTCAGAGAAGACAGCTACCTACGAGCAGTACTTC.

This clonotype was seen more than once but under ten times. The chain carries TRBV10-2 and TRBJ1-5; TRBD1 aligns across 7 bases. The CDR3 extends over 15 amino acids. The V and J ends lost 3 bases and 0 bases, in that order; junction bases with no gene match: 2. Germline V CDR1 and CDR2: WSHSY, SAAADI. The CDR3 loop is CASSEQGLSNQPQHF. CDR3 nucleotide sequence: TGCGCCAGCAGTGAACAGGGGCTTAGCAATCAGCCCCAGCATTTT.

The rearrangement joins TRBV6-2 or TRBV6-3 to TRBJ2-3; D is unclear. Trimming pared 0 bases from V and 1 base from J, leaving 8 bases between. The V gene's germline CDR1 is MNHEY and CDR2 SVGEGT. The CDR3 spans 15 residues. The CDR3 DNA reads TGTGCCAGCAGTTACTCGACGACCCGCACAGATACGCAGTATTTT. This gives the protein CASSYSTTRTDTQYF.

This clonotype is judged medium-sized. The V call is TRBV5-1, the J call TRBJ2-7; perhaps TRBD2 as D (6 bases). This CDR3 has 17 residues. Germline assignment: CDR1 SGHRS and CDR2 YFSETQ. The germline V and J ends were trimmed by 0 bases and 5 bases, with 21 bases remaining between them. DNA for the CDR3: TGCGCCAGCAGCTTGGGATGGGCGTCTGGGGGGAAGGACGAGCAGTACTTC. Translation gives CASSLGWASGGKDEQYF.

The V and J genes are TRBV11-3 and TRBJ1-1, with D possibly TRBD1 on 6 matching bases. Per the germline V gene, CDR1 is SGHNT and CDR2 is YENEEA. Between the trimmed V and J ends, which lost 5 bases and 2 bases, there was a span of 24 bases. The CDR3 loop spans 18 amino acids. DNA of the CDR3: TGTGCCAGCAGCCGCCCGGTCGACAGGTCGGGGACTAACACTGAAGCTTTCTTT. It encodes CASSRPVDRSGTNTEAFF.

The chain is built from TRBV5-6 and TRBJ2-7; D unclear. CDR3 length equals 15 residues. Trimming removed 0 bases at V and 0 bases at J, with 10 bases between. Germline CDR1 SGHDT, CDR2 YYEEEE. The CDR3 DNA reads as TGTGCCAGCAGCTTGGCCGGCAGACACTCCTACGAGCAGTACGTC. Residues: CASSLAGRHSYEQYV.

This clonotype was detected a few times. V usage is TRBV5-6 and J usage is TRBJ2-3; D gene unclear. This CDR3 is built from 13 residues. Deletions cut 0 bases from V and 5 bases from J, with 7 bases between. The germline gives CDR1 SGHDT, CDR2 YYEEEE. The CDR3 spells CASSLASRDTQYF. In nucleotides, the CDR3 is TGTGCCAGCAGCTTGGCAAGTAGAGATACGCAGTATTTT.